A few counts support the clone carrying this T cell receptor (beta chain). Germline CDR1 reads SGHVS; CDR2 reads FQNEAQ. The CDR3 runs 14 residues. Trimming cost V 7 bases and J 0 bases, with 9 bases left between them. The record originates from a study of molecular identifiers for immune sequencing clone quantification. One entry per CDR3 protein results from TCRdb running MiXCR on the PCR reads. The sample yields about 40,000 distinct CDR3 sequences, 24% seen once. Sequencing input: naive CD8+ T cells from blood, with Jurkat cell RNA spiked in. Noted subset: FACS-sorted CD8+CD4-CCR7+CD45RA+ naive T cells. The V call is TRBV7-8, the J call TRBJ2-2; no definite D call. This TCR was sampled from a human donor in good health. Some libraries in this study had Jurkat cell RNA spiked in. CDR3 amino acids: CASMTFANTGELFF. In DNA, the CDR3 is TGTGCCAGCATGACGTTCGCGAACACCGGGGAGCTGTTTTTT.